This entry is about one T cell receptor (beta chain). The antigen is not known. Since all of the isolated RNA was reverse transcribed, expressed TCRB transcripts were what got sequenced. Profiling relied on immunoSEQ multiplex PCR, and the TCRdb table lists in-frame clones only, not all of them. The sample has about 400,000 clones; over 10% are singletons. This sample was taken from a study of beta chain features in type 1 diabetes. With 3 bases removed from V and 2 bases from J, the gap between germline ends came to 15 bases. The CDR3 totals 15 residues. CDR1 and CDR2 from the germline V gene are SGDLS and YYNGEE. Overall study findings and caveats: Patients with Type 1 diabetes showed moderately but significantly shorter TCRB CDR3s in all four CD4+ subsets.

The clonotype originates from a woman younger than 35 with type 1 diabetes. This chain joins TRBV9 and TRBJ2-7; TRBD1 is a possible D gene (6 bases). Sequenced material: naive CD4+ T cells from blood. The CDR3 loop is CASSERTDRTYEQYF. In DNA form, the CDR3 reads TGTGCCAGCAGCGAGAGGACTGACAGGACCTACGAGCAGTACTTC.